Presented here are 8 T cell receptor beta chains from one specimen sequenced in a study of blood T cells in healthy people across ages. The second PCR ran roughly 7 to 12 cycles with a sample-barcoded 5' primer and J-beta primers. TCRdb re-analysed the 5' RACE reads in MiXCR, keeping a single row per CDR3 protein. The repertoire includes hundreds of thousands of distinct CDR3 sequences, roughly 21% of them detected once, and approximately 3.6% sits in the top ten. Sequencing was done on a sample of blood. The receptors were gathered from a man aged 70-80 years in good health.

A word on this clonotype: Germline and junction disagree at one end, which may indicate a read error. This chain links TRBV29-1 with TRBJ2-3, with TRBD1 as a possible D gene (7 bases). CDR1 is SQVTM, CDR2 ANQGSEA, per germline. This CDR3 comprises 15 residues. This CDR3 reads CNVERTGGSTDTQYF. For the CDR3, the DNA is TGCAACGTTGAAAGGACAGGAGGGAGCACAGATACGCAGTATTTT.

The CDR3 DNA is TGTGCCAGCAGCTTAGAATCTAGCAATCAGCCCCAGCATTTT. Translation gives CASSLESSNQPQHF. The J gene is TRBJ1-5, the V gene TRBV7-2; D ambiguous. This CDR3 contains 14 residues. CDR1 is SGHTA, CDR2 FQGNSA, per germline. V gave up 1 base and J gave up 0 bases, with 4 bases separating them. Variable domain in full (rest from reference TRBV7-2 and TRBJ1-5): GAGVSQSPSNKVTEKGKDVELRCDPISGHTALYWYRQSLGQGLEFLIYFQGNSAPDKSGLPSDRFSAERTGGSVSTLTIQRTQQEDSAVYLCASSLESSNQPQHFGDGTRLSIL.

The J gene is TRBJ2-5, the V gene TRBV6-6; TRBD1 matches 9 bases. CDR1 and CDR2 (germline): MNHNY, SVGAGI (reference sequence). Losses at the gene ends were 6 bases for V and 1 base for J; bases not matched to a gene: 6. This CDR3 is 15 amino acids long. CDR3 in amino acids: CASRGSDRGQETQYF. The CDR3 coding sequence is TGTGCCAGCAGGGGCTCGGACAGGGGCCAAGAGACCCAGTACTTC.

This sequence joins TRBV19 and TRBJ2-3, with 10 bases identical to TRBD2. In germline, CDR1 is LNHDA, CDR2 SQIVND (reference sequence). The CDR3 runs 15 residues. Trimming removed 6 bases from V and 4 bases from J; junction bases left unmatched: 7. The CDR3 protein is CASRRLAGDADTQYF. In nucleotides, the CDR3 is TGTGCCAGTAGAAGGCTAGCGGGAGATGCAGATACGCAGTATTTT. Full variable domain (outside the CDR3, taken from reference TRBV19 and TRBJ2-3): DGGITQSPKYLFRKEGQNVTLSCEQNLNHDAMYWYRQDPGQGLRLIYYSQIVNDFQKGDIAEGYSVSREKKESFPLTVTSAQKNPTAFYLCASRRLAGDADTQYFGPGTRLTVL.

This clonotype was picked up many times. The J gene is TRBJ2-5, the V gene TRBV3-1, with D uncertain. This CDR3 is 12 amino acids long. Looked up from germline, CDR1 is LGHDT and CDR2 is YNNKEL (reference sequence). Trimming took 3 bases from V and 2 from J, leaving 4 bases between them. As DNA, the CDR3 is TGTGCCAGCAGCCATTTACAAGAGACCCAGTACTTC. This encodes CASSHLQETQYF.

With regard to this clonotype: A read error is possible here, since a much larger clone lies one base away. The chain combines TRBV12-3 or TRBV12-4 with TRBJ1-3; D unresolved. The CDR3 runs 15 residues. CDR3 nucleotide sequence: TGTGCCAGCCGTTCAGACGGTAGCTCTGGAAACACCGTATATTTT. This translates into CASRSDGSSGNTVYF.

The chain joins TRBV11-2 to TRBJ2-4; the D is unclear. The CDR3 totals 14 residues. The ends were cut back, 1 base at V and 2 bases at J, with 6 bases in the middle. Germline V CDR1 and CDR2: SGHAT, FQNNGV. The CDR3 DNA follows: TGTGCCAGCAGCTTAGCACGAACCAAAAACATTCAGTACTTC. It specifies CASSLARTKNIQYF.

This chain connects TRBV30 to TRBJ2-5, with D uncertain. V gave up 0 bases and J gave up 2 bases, with 16 bases separating them. The germline gives CDR1 GTSNPN, CDR2 SVGIG (reference sequence). The CDR3 length is 16 residues. The CDR3 spells CAWSVHPGFGQETQYF. The CDR3 DNA reads as TGTGCCTGGAGTGTACACCCGGGTTTTGGACAAGAGACCCAGTACTTC.